The present T cell receptor beta chain was sequenced within a study of CD8 T cells in ankylosing spondylitis. General study findings and limits: Seemingly characteristic of ankylosing spondylitis blood was a TCR beta motif consisting of fewer than 10 highly homologous variants.

This clonotype was counted many times. Its antigen is as yet unknown. V lost 1 base to trimming and J lost 4 bases, with 7 bases between them. The CDR3 runs to 13 residues. As the method for making TCR beta libraries, quantitative 5'-RACE with molecular barcodes was used. A single record per CDR3 protein comes from TCRdb applying MiXCR to the 5' RACE reads. Seen here are about 220,000 distinct CDR3 sequences, around 7.9% observed once, and the top ten hold over 12%. This clonotype originated in a male donor with ankylosing spondylitis. Sequenced input: blood, either unsorted or a sorted T cell fraction (not recorded which). This chain connects TRBV12-3 or TRBV12-4 to TRBJ1-1; D is perhaps TRBD1 (6 bases). The CDR3 loop is CASSLGQVTEAFF. The CDR3 coding sequence is TGTGCCAGCAGTTTAGGACAGGTCACTGAAGCTTTCTTT.